The 30 T cell receptor beta chains below all came from one sample that was sequenced in a study of blood T cell repertoires in COVID-19. Produced via immunoSEQ multiplex PCR; TCRdb's table is partial and in-frame only. The profile covers around 180,000 clones, with about 86% appearing a single time and 2.5% to 3.5% taken by the ten largest. The specimen sequenced was peripheral blood. The receptors come from a woman in her 30s with active or convalescent COVID-19.

As to this clone: The sample has other DNA sequences that encode this CDR3 too. The gene calls are TRBV3-1 (or the pseudogene TRBV3-2) and TRBJ2-7; D is unclear. V lost 2 bases, J lost 2 bases, and 7 bases lay in between. Germline-derived CDR1 and CDR2 are LGHDT and YNNKEL (reference sequence). CDR3 size: 13 residues. Here the CDR3 DNA reads TGTGCCAGCAGCCAACGGTCGACCTACGAGCAGTACTTC. This gives the protein CASSQRSTYEQYF.

The chain recombines TRBV5-8 with TRBJ1-1, with a possible D match to TRBD1 (6 bases). CDR3 length: 14 residues. Trimming stripped 0 bases from V and 2 bases from J, with 8 bases between. Germline assignment: CDR1 SGHTS and CDR2 YDEGEE. The CDR3 DNA is TGTGCCAGCAGCTTGGACAGGGTTAACACTGAAGCTTTCTTT. It is translated as CASSLDRVNTEAFF.

This sequence joins TRBV9 and TRBJ1-5, with 9 bases matching TRBD1. The CDR3 is 17 residues long. J gave up 3 bases and V 3 bases, and 10 bases lay outside the gene matches. In germline, CDR1 is SGDLS, CDR2 YYNGEE. The CDR3 reads CASSGGTGKTTNQPQHF. The CDR3 nucleotides are TGTGCCAGCAGCGGGGGGACAGGGAAAACAACCAATCAGCCCCAGCATTTT. Filled out from reference TRBV9 and TRBJ1-5, the complete variable domain reads DSGVTQTPKHLITATGQRVTLRCSPRSGDLSVYWYQQSLDQGLQFLIQYYNGEERAKGNILERFSAQQFPDLHSELNLSSLELGDSALYFCASSGGTGKTTNQPQHFGDGTRLSIL.

The V gene is TRBV7-9, the J gene TRBJ2-5; possibly TRBD2 for D (6 bases). Trimming pared 5 bases from V and 7 bases from J, leaving 20 bases between. Per the germline V gene, CDR1 is SEHNR and CDR2 is FQNEAQ (reference sequence). The CDR3 totals 15 residues. The CDR3 DNA is TGTGCCAGCAGCGGTTGGGACTCCAGTCATGGGACCCAGTACTTC. Its translation is CASSGWDSSHGTQYF.

The V gene is TRBV27, the J gene TRBJ2-1; 14 nucleotides line up with TRBD2. The CDR3 spans 16 residues. Germline values: CDR1 MNHEY, CDR2 SMNVEV (reference sequence). V was clipped by 6 bases and J by 8 bases; unmatched bases: 9. CDR3 coding DNA: TGTGCCAGCAGGCGGACTAGCGGGGGGTTGAAGGATGAGCAGTTCTTC. Translating gives CASRRTSGGLKDEQFF.

This chain connects TRBV28 to TRBJ1-4; TRBD1 is a possible D gene (6 bases). Between the trimmed V and J ends, which lost 10 bases and 5 bases, there was a span of 20 bases. This CDR3 spans 15 amino acids. Per germline, CDR1 MDHEN and CDR2 SYDVKM. Here the CDR3 DNA reads TGTGCCACCACAGAAGGGGGGGAACGGAATGAAAAACTGTTTTTT. Encoded protein: CATTEGGERNEKLFF.

This chain uses TRBV5-1 with TRBJ2-1; 7 nucleotides align to TRBD2. The CDR3 spans 16 residues. The germline V gene has CDR1 SGHRS and CDR2 YFSETQ. The V segment lost 1 base and the J segment 5 bases; nucleotides outside the gene matches: 9. CDR3 sequence reads: CASSLKGLLENNEQFF. CDR3 nucleotide sequence: TGCGCCAGCAGCTTGAAGGGACTACTAGAAAACAATGAGCAGTTCTTC.

This chain links TRBV30 with TRBJ1-5; 10 bases fit TRBD1. V lost 0 bases to trimming and J lost 6 bases; unmatched junction nucleotides: 8. The CDR3 length is 16 residues. Looked up from germline, CDR1 is GTSNPN and CDR2 is SVGIG (reference sequence). CDR3 protein: CAWSVGLGTGVQPQHF. DNA of the CDR3: TGTGCCTGGAGTGTTGGGTTGGGGACAGGGGTTCAGCCCCAGCATTTT.

CDR3 region: CASSQGVSSGSSETQYF. The CDR3 region has the DNA TGCGCCAGCAGCCAAGGAGTATCTAGCGGGAGTTCAGAGACCCAGTACTTC. The chain has TRBV4-1 and TRBJ2-5, with 10 bases that match TRBD2. CDR1 is MGHRA, CDR2 YSYEKL, per germline. CDR3 length: 17 amino acids. V lost 1 base to trimming and J lost 4 bases; unmatched junction nucleotides: 9.

The chain couples TRBV19 to TRBJ2-5, with 13 bases lining up with TRBD2. CDR3 length: 16 amino acids. Germline-derived CDR1 and CDR2 are LNHDA and SQIVND (reference sequence). V lost 3 bases to trimming and J lost 1 base; unmatched junction nucleotides: 2. The CDR3 sequence is CASSMGLAGLQETQYF. The CDR3 bases are TGTGCCAGTAGTATGGGACTAGCGGGACTCCAAGAGACCCAGTACTTC.

J is TRBJ1-2 and V is TRBV5-6; D remains ambiguous. CDR1 and CDR2 (germline): SGHDT, YYEEEE. V lost 1 base and J lost 8, with 9 bases in between. CDR3 length: 12 residues. Here the CDR3 reads CASSLQGSGYTF. CDR3 coding DNA: TGTGCCAGCAGCTTGCAAGGGAGCGGCTACACCTTC. Looking up the rest from reference TRBV5-6 and TRBJ1-2 gives the full variable domain: DAGVTQSPTHLIKTRGQQVTLRCSPKSGHDTVSWYQQALGQGPQFIFQYYEEEERQRGNFPDRFSGHQFPNYSSELNVNALLLGDSALYLCASSLQGSGYTFGSGTRLTVV.

The chain links TRBV7-9 to TRBJ2-7; the match to TRBD2 covers 11 bases. This CDR3 comprises 19 residues. Germline V CDR1 and CDR2: SEHNR, FQNEAQ (reference sequence). The J segment lost 5 bases and the V segment lost 8 bases, leaving 23 bases of the junction unmatched. For the CDR3, the DNA is TGTGCCAGCGGACCTATAGCGGGGGGGCCCAAGGCCAGGGCCAACGAGCAGTACTTC. Protein: CASGPIAGGPKARANEQYF. Drawing the rest from reference TRBV7-9 and TRBJ2-7, the complete variable domain is DTGVSQNPRHKITKRGQNVTFRCDPISEHNRLYWYRQTLGQGPEFLTYFQNEAQLEKSRLLSDRFSAERPKGSFSTLEIQRTEQGDSAMYLCASGPIAGGPKARANEQYFGPGTRLTVT.

This chain uses TRBV19 with TRBJ2-6; 8 bases line up with TRBD2. The V and J ends lost 0 bases and 5 bases, in that order; junction bases with no gene match: 9. Germline V gene data show CDR1 as LNHDA and CDR2 as SQIVND (reference sequence). The CDR3 has 18 residues. DNA for the CDR3: TGTGCCAGTAGTATAGAGACGGGAGGGCCGCATAGGGCCAACGTCCTGACTTTC. This encodes CASSIETGGPHRANVLTF.

Only one count was recorded for this clone. The CDR3 here is CASSLEGRVSYEQYF. Written as DNA, the CDR3 is TGTGCCAGCAGCTTAGAAGGGCGGGTCTCCTACGAGCAGTACTTC. The chain has TRBV11-2 and TRBJ2-7; D is perhaps TRBD2 (5 bases). From germline, CDR1 is SGHAT and CDR2 FQNNGV. The CDR3 has 15 amino acids. V shed 0 bases and J shed 0 bases, with 9 bases lying between them. Looking up the rest from reference TRBV11-2 and TRBJ2-7 gives the full variable domain: EAGVAQSPRYKIIEKRQSVAFWCNPISGHATLYWYQQILGQGPKLLIQFQNNGVVDDSQLPKDRFSAERLKGVDSTLKIQPAKLEDSAVYLCASSLEGRVSYEQYFGPGTRLTVT.

The chain is built from TRBV7-9 and TRBJ2-7; 8 nucleotides line up with TRBD1. This CDR3 contains 13 residues. Germline values: CDR1 SEHNR, CDR2 FQNEAQ (reference sequence). Losses at the gene ends were 4 bases for V and 4 bases for J; bases not matched to a gene: 3. CDR3 residues: CASSSDRVYEQYF. CDR3 bases: TGTGCCAGCAGCTCGGACAGGGTGTACGAGCAGTACTTC.

The rearrangement uses TRBV30 and TRBJ1-5, with 8 bases lining up with TRBD1. The CDR3 sequence is 16 residues long. Germline V gives CDR1 GTSNPN, CDR2 SVGIG (reference sequence). Losses at the gene ends were 1 base for V and 3 bases for J; bases not matched to a gene: 8. The CDR3 DNA follows: TGTGCCTGGAGTGCCTCCCGGACAGGGAACAATCAGCCCCAGCATTTT. It codes for CAWSASRTGNNQPQHF.

The chain carries TRBV7-2 and TRBJ1-2; 10 nucleotides match TRBD1. The CDR3 runs to 13 residues. CDR1 and CDR2 (germline): SGHTA, FQGNSA. J was trimmed by 7 bases and V by 5 bases; bases with no gene match: 4. CDR3 region: CASSGDRGRGYTF. The CDR3 nucleotides read TGTGCCAGCAGCGGTGACAGGGGGCGTGGCTACACCTTC.

This clone was counted between two and nine times. The chain recombines TRBV27 with TRBJ1-6; D gene uncertain. V lost 2 bases to trimming and J lost 3 bases, with 8 bases between them. CDR1 MNHEY and CDR2 SMNVEV come from the germline V gene (reference sequence). This CDR3 is built from 15 residues. The CDR3 DNA is TGTGCCAGCAGTTTAGCGGGGTTCTATAATTCACCCCTCCACTTT. Amino acid sequence: CASSLAGFYNSPLHF.

The V gene is TRBV5-6, the J gene TRBJ1-2; 9 bases are a match to TRBD1. The CDR3 runs 14 residues. Germline CDR1 SGHDT, CDR2 YYEEEE. V dropped 9 bases and J dropped 3; count of bases not matched to a gene: 9. CDR3 nucleotides: TGTGCCACCCGAGCCGGGACAGGGCACTATGGCTACACCTTC. It is translated as CATRAGTGHYGYTF. Drawing the rest from reference TRBV5-6 and TRBJ1-2, the complete variable domain is DAGVTQSPTHLIKTRGQQVTLRCSPKSGHDTVSWYQQALGQGPQFIFQYYEEEERQRGNFPDRFSGHQFPNYSSELNVNALLLGDSALYLCATRAGTGHYGYTFGSGTRLTVV.

This clone occurred once. This chain connects TRBV12-3 or TRBV12-4 to TRBJ1-1, with D possibly TRBD1 on 5 matching bases. This CDR3 comprises 13 residues. V lost 7 bases to trimming and J lost 4 bases, with 13 bases between them. CDR3 in DNA: TGTGCCAGCAAAGCAGGGTACGGCACTGAAGCTTTCTTT. This sequence encodes CASKAGYGTEAFF.

The rearrangement joins TRBV6-4 to TRBJ1-6, with TRBD1 as a possible D gene (5 bases). Trimming shortened V by 4 bases and J by 10 bases, and 14 bases separated the two germline ends. CDR1 is MRHNA and CDR2 is SNTAGT in the germline V gene. This CDR3 contains 14 residues. The CDR3 DNA follows: TGTGCCAGCAGTGCCGGGCAGGGTGGATCACCCCTCCACTTT. Its protein is CASSAGQGGSPLHF.

The chain employs TRBV19 and TRBJ1-1; D may be TRBD1 (6 bases). The V gene's germline CDR1 is LNHDA and CDR2 SQIVND (reference sequence). V was trimmed by 0 bases and J by 5 bases, leaving 10 bases between them. This CDR3 has 14 amino acids. The CDR3 DNA reads TGTGCCAGTAGTATAGATACAGGGTGGACTGAAGCTTTCTTT. This encodes CASSIDTGWTEAFF.

This clone is a singleton in its sample. The V gene is TRBV25-1, the J gene TRBJ1-6; D perhaps matches TRBD1 (6 bases). The V gene's germline CDR1 is MGHDK and CDR2 SYGVNS. The CDR3 runs to 13 residues. Trimming cost V 5 bases and J 9 bases, with 11 bases left between them. The CDR3 loop reads CASSLGGPSPLHF. The CDR3 coding sequence is TGTGCCAGCAGTCTCGGGGGGCCTTCACCCCTCCACTTT.

The chain has TRBV19 and TRBJ1-2; a weak D match, TRBD1 (5 bases). V lost 3 bases to trimming and J lost 8 bases, with 19 bases between them. Germline V gene data show CDR1 as LNHDA and CDR2 as SQIVND (reference sequence). The CDR3 extends over 15 amino acids. Here the CDR3 DNA reads TGTGCCAGTAGTATCAATGTCGGGGGTATTAGAGGCTACACCTTC. It yields the protein CASSINVGGIRGYTF.

The rearrangement links TRBV5-1 to TRBJ2-5, with a possible D match to TRBD2 (6 bases). This CDR3 is built from 13 residues. V lost 7 bases and J lost 2, with 12 bases in between. Germline-derived CDR1 and CDR2 are SGHRS and YFSETQ. CDR3 amino acids: CASRPGGQETQYF. The CDR3 nucleotides read TGCGCCAGCCGACCCGGGGGACAAGAGACCCAGTACTTC.

The chain has TRBV7-9 and TRBJ2-7; 7 positions match TRBD2. The V gene end was trimmed by 3 bases and the J gene end by 3 bases; junction bases not matched to a gene: 5. The CDR3 length is 14 residues. Germline-derived CDR1 and CDR2 are SEHNR and FQNEAQ (reference sequence). CDR3 region: CASSLQTSIYEQYF. CDR3 coding DNA: TGTGCCAGCAGCTTGCAGACTAGCATCTACGAGCAGTACTTC.

Written as DNA, the CDR3 is TGTGCCAGCAGCGGACAGCGGGGGGGCCGGCGCGGGGAGCTGTTTTTT. This translates into CASSGQRGGRRGELFF. The chain has TRBV7-2 and TRBJ2-2; 10 nucleotides agree with TRBD2. Germline lookup yields CDR1 SGHTA and CDR2 FQGNSA. Trimming removed 5 bases from V and 7 bases from J; junction bases left unmatched: 10. CDR3 length: 16 residues.

The chain employs TRBV6-1 and TRBJ1-1; 8 bases fit TRBD1. The CDR3 runs to 15 residues. Per the germline V gene, CDR1 is MNHNS and CDR2 is SASEGT. V dropped 2 bases and J dropped 3; count of bases not matched to a gene: 5. This CDR3 reads CASSEFGTGHTEAFF. The CDR3 DNA follows: TGTGCCAGCAGTGAATTCGGGACAGGCCACACTGAAGCTTTCTTT.

Of note for this clone: A junction boundary mismatches the germline segment, possibly from a read error. The rearrangement uses TRBV6-5 and TRBJ2-1, with 8 bases matching TRBD2. This CDR3 has 14 amino acids. Germline CDR1 reads MNHEY; CDR2 reads SVGAGI. CDR3 region: CASIKRAGVLTEIF. CDR3 sequence (DNA): TGTGCCAGCATAAAGCGAGCGGGGGTATTAACGGAGATCTTC.

This clone appeared a few times. The genes are TRBV19 and TRBJ2-3; no firm D call. V was shortened by 5 bases and J by 8 bases, with 14 bases between the two germline ends. The CDR3 has 13 amino acids. The germline gives CDR1 LNHDA, CDR2 SQIVND (reference sequence). The CDR3 region has the DNA TGTGCCAGTAGTGCCTACTTCTCGGGTACGCAGTATTTT. Its protein product is CASSAYFSGTQYF.